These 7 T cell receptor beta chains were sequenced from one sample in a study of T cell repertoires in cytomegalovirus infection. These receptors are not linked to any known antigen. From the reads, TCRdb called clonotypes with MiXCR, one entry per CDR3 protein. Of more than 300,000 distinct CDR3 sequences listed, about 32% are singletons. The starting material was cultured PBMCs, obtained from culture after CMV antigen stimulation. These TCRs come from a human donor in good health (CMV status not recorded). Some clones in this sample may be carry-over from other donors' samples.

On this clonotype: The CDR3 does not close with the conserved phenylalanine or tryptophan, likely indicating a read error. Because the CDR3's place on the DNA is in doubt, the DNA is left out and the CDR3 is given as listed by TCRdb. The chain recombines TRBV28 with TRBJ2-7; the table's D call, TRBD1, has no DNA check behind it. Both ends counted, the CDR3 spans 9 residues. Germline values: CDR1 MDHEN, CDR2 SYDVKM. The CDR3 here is CASSLWPGP.

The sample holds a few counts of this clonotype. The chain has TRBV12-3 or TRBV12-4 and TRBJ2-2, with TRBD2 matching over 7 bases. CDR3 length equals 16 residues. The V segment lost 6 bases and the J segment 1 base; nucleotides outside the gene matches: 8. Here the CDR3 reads CASRISGILNTGELFF. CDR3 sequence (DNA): TGTGCCAGCAGGATCAGCGGGATCCTGAACACCGGGGAGCTGTTTTTT.

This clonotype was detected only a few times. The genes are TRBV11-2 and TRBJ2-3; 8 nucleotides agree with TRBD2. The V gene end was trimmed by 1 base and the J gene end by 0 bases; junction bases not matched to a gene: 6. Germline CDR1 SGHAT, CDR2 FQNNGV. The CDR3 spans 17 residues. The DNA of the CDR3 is TGTGCCAGCAGCTTAGCTGAACTAGCGGTTAGCACAGATACGCAGTATTTT. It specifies CASSLAELAVSTDTQYF.

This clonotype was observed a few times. The CDR3 coding sequence is TGTGCCAGCAATCTGCGACAGGGTGCGGGGCAGCCCCAGCATTTT. Translating gives CASNLRQGAGQPQHF. The V gene is TRBV12-3 or TRBV12-4, the J gene TRBJ1-5; 7 bases fit TRBD1. The V gene end was trimmed by 7 bases and the J gene end by 7 bases; junction bases not matched to a gene: 13. The CDR3 is made up of 15 amino acids.

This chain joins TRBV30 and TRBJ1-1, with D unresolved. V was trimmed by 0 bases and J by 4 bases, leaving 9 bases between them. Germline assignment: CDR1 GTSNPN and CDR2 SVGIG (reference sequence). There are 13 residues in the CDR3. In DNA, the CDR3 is TGTGCCTGGAGTGTAGTCCCCTTCACTGAAGCTTTCTTT. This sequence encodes CAWSVVPFTEAFF.

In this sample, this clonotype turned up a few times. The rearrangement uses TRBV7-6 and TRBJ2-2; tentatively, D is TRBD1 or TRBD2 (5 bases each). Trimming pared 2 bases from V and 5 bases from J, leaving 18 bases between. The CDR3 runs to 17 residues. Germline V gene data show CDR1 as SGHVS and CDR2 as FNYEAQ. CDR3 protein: CASSLTTRGVGTGELFF. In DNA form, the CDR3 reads TGTGCCAGCAGCTTAACAACGAGGGGAGTAGGAACCGGGGAGCTGTTTTTT.

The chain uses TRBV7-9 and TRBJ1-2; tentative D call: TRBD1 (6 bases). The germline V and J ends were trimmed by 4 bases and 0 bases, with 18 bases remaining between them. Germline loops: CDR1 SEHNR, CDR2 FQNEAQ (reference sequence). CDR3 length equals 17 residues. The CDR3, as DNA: TGTGCCAGCAGCTCCCGGGAGAGGGGGATTACTAACTATGGCTACACCTTC. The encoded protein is CASSSRERGITNYGYTF.